Listed below are T cell receptor beta chains from one sample, sequenced in a study of STAT5B mutations in CD4+ large granular lymphocyte leukemia. The data were produced by immunoSEQ multiplex PCR, yet TCRdb's version contains in-frame clones alone and is incomplete. The table has approximately 30,000 clones, about 77% seen once; the top ten hold 3% to 3.5%. Material: CD4+ T cells from blood buffy coats. The source of these receptors is a human donor in good health. CDR3s include the opening cysteine and the closing phenylalanine or tryptophan. The order of the fields is D gene, V gene, J gene, CDR3 DNA, CDR3 protein. The D gene is left open where the match is weak.

d_call: TRBD2
v_call: TRBV10-3
j_call: TRBJ2-7
cdr3_nt: TGTGCCATCAGTGGCGGACTAGCGGGAGTCAACGAGCAGTACTTC
cdr3_aa: CAISGGLAGVNEQYF

d_call: NA
v_call: TRBV28
j_call: TRBJ1-5
cdr3_nt: TGTGCCAGCAGTTTTGGAACAGCCAACAATCAGCCCCAGCATTTT
cdr3_aa: CASSFGTANNQPQHF

d_call: NA
v_call: TRBV11-3
j_call: TRBJ2-1
cdr3_nt: TGTGCCAGTAGCCCTGGGACGGGGCCGGGCTCCTACAATGAGCAGTTCTTC
cdr3_aa: CASSPGTGPGSYNEQFF

d_call: TRBD2
v_call: TRBV9
j_call: TRBJ2-3
cdr3_nt: TGTGCCAGCAGCGTAAGGGTAGCGGGAGATACGCAGTATTTT
cdr3_aa: CASSVRVAGDTQYF

d_call: NA
v_call: TRBV7-8
j_call: TRBJ2-2
cdr3_nt: TGTGCCAGCGGACCAGTCACCGGGGAGCTGTTTTTT
cdr3_aa: CASGPVTGELFF

d_call: NA
v_call: TRBV28
j_call: TRBJ2-7
cdr3_nt: TGTGCCAGCAGTTTTCCCCAGCTGGGTGAGCAGTACTTC
cdr3_aa: CASSFPQLGEQYF

d_call: NA
v_call: TRBV18
j_call: TRBJ2-4
cdr3_nt: TGTGCCAGCTCACCAACAGGGCCGGCCAAAAACATTCAGTACTTC
cdr3_aa: CASSPTGPAKNIQYF

d_call: NA
v_call: TRBV5-5
j_call: TRBJ2-3
cdr3_nt: TGTGCCAGCAGCTTGGTCCGTCTAGCGACCAGCACAGATACGCAGTATTTT
cdr3_aa: CASSLVRLATSTDTQYF

d_call: NA
v_call: TRBV11-2
j_call: TRBJ2-1
cdr3_nt: TGTGCCAGCAGCCCGGGACTCCTCTCCTTCAATGAGCAGTTCTTC
cdr3_aa: CASSPGLLSFNEQFF

d_call: NA
v_call: TRBV29-1
j_call: TRBJ2-5
cdr3_nt: TGCAGCGTACAACAGGGCTCGGTTAGGGAGACCCAGTACTTC
cdr3_aa: CSVQQGSVRETQYF

d_call: NA
v_call: TRBV27
j_call: TRBJ2-1
cdr3_nt: TGTGCCAGCAGTATACCGGCCTCGGGTTACAATGAGCAGTTCTTC
cdr3_aa: CASSIPASGYNEQFF

d_call: NA
v_call: TRBV27
j_call: TRBJ2-6
cdr3_nt: TGTGCCAGCAGGCAACCCAGCTCTGGGGCCAACGTCCTGACTTTC
cdr3_aa: CASRQPSSGANVLTF

d_call: TRBD2
v_call: TRBV6-5
j_call: TRBJ2-1
cdr3_nt: TGTGCCAGCAGCGAAACTAGCGGGAGGGGGAATGAGCAGTTCTTC
cdr3_aa: CASSETSGRGNEQFF

d_call: NA
v_call: TRBV4-3
j_call: TRBJ1-1
cdr3_nt: TGCGCCAGCAGCCCATCCCCCCCGTGGGAGAGGGAAGCTTTCTTT
cdr3_aa: CASSPSPPWEREAFF

d_call: TRBD1
v_call: TRBV28
j_call: TRBJ1-5
cdr3_nt: TGTGCCAGCGCAGGGGGTTATCAGCCCCAGCATTTT
cdr3_aa: CASAGGYQPQHF

d_call: NA
v_call: TRBV7-6
j_call: TRBJ2-3
cdr3_nt: TGTGCCAGCAGCTTAGCGCCCCGGCCGTTCGGGGCAGGGGACTTTCGCACAGATACGCAGTATTTT
cdr3_aa: CASSLAPRPFGAGDFRTDTQYF

d_call: TRBD1
v_call: TRBV7-9
j_call: TRBJ1-4
cdr3_nt: TGTGCCAGCAGCTCAGCTACCGGGACAGTCAATGAAAAACTGTTTTTT
cdr3_aa: CASSSATGTVNEKLFF

d_call: TRBD2
v_call: TRBV7-6
j_call: TRBJ2-1
cdr3_nt: TGTGCCAGCAGCTTAACCCCGGGACTAGCGCGAATTGAGCAGTTCTTC
cdr3_aa: CASSLTPGLARIEQFF

d_call: TRBD1
v_call: TRBV2
j_call: TRBJ2-7
cdr3_nt: TGTGCCAGCAGAGAGGGACAGGGGGGCGAGCAGTACTTC
cdr3_aa: CASREGQGGEQYF

d_call: NA
v_call: TRBV15
j_call: TRBJ1-2
cdr3_nt: TGTGCCACCCGGGGGGGTGCTTATGGCTACACCTTC
cdr3_aa: CATRGGAYGYTF

d_call: NA
v_call: TRBV11-2
j_call: TRBJ2-3
cdr3_nt: TGTGCCAGCAGCTTAGACGGCAGGGTCACAGATACGCAGTATTTT
cdr3_aa: CASSLDGRVTDTQYF

d_call: NA
v_call: TRBV7-7
j_call: TRBJ1-1
cdr3_nt: TGTGCTAGCAGCTTATCCCGGAACACTGAAGCTTTCTTT
cdr3_aa: CASSLSRNTEAFF

d_call: NA
v_call: TRBV10-3
j_call: TRBJ2-3
cdr3_nt: TGTGCCATCAGCGCCGGACGGCCAACAGATACGCAGTATTTT
cdr3_aa: CAISAGRPTDTQYF